One and the same sample provided the 2 T cell receptor beta chains below, sequenced in a study of T cell responses to AZD1222 COVID-19 vaccine. Clones were read by immunoSEQ multiplex PCR, and TCRdb kept only the in-frame ones, dropping some. This table has 66,000 or so clones, 79% appearing once. The material sequenced was peripheral blood, taken on day 0 of MenACWY control vaccination. These receptor sequences come from an adult in good health.

This clone came up a few times. The chain employs TRBV19 and TRBJ1-1; no definite D call. This CDR3 contains 13 residues. Deletions cut 1 base from V and 6 bases from J, with 9 bases between. From germline, CDR1 is LNHDA and CDR2 SQIVND (reference sequence). CDR3 residues: CASSIGVSPEAFF. In DNA form, the CDR3 reads TGTGCCAGTAGTATAGGGGTGAGCCCTGAAGCTTTCTTT.

The chain links TRBV7-3 to TRBJ1-1; D is unclear. The germline V gene encodes CDR1 SGHTA and CDR2 FQGTGA. The V end lost 7 bases, the J end lost 1 base, and 13 bases lay between the germline ends. CDR3 length equals 14 residues. The CDR3 loop reads CASIPIVENTEAFF. The CDR3 DNA sequence: TGTGCCAGCATCCCGATCGTCGAGAACACTGAAGCTTTCTTT.